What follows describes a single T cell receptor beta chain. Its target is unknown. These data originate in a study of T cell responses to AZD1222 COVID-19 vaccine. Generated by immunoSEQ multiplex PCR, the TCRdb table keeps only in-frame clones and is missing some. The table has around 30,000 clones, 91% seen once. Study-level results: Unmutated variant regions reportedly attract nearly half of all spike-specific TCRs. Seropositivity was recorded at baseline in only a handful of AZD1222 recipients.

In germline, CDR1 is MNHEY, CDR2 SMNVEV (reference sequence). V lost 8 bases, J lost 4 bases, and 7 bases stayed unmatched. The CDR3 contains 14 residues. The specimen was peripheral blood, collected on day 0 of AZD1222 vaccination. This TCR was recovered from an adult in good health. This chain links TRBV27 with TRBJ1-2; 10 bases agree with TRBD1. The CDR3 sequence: CASCRTGGAYGYTF. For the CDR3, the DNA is TGTGCCAGCTGTAGGACAGGGGGAGCCTATGGCTACACCTTC.